This T cell receptor (beta chain) was retrieved from a study of T cell changes during pregnancy in multiple sclerosis. Measured with immunoSEQ multiplex PCR; TCRdb has only the in-frame clones, and not every one. This sample has approximately 60,000 clones, with about 90% found just once. This CDR3 region has 15 residues. Trimming cost V 6 bases and J 4 bases; bases outside gene matches: 10. Germline-derived CDR1 and CDR2 are SNHLY and FYNNEI. The TCR sequence derives from a female donor in good health, enrolled as a control in a pregnancy study. Source: peripheral blood, taken in the second trimester of pregnancy. The chain couples TRBV2 to TRBJ2-7; 9 nucleotides match TRBD2. The CDR3 DNA reads TGTGCCAGCAGACTCGCGGGAGGGCCTCGATACGAGCAGTACTTC. Its translation: CASRLAGGPRYEQYF.